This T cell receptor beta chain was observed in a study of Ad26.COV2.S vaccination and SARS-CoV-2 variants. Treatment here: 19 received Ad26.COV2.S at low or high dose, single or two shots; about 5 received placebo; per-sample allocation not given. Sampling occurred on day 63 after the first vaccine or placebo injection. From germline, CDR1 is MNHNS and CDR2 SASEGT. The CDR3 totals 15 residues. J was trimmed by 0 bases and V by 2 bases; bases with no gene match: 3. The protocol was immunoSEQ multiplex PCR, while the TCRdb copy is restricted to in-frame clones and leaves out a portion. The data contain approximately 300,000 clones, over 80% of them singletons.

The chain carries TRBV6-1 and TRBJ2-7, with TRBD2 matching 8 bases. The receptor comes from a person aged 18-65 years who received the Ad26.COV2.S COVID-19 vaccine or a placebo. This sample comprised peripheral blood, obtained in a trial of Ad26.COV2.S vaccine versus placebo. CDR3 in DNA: TGTGCCAGCAGTGAACGAGGACTAGCCTCCTACGAGCAGTACTTC. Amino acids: CASSERGLASYEQYF.